A selection of T cell receptor beta chains follows, all from one sample in a study of long-term antiretroviral therapy in people with HIV. Clones were sequenced by immunoSEQ multiplex PCR, and TCRdb holds only the in-frame ones, with some missing. The repertoire holds around 32,000 clones, with around 97% as singletons. The material was unsorted PBMCs, obtained 7.6 years after starting antiretroviral therapy. Receptor source: a man aged 30 to 45 with HIV. CDR3s include the opening cysteine and the closing phenylalanine or tryptophan.

v_call,j_call,cdr3_aa
TRBV9,TRBJ1-5,CASSRTGEGQPQHF
TRBV4-2,TRBJ2-2,CASSQDTGRGVSTGELFF
TRBV2,TRBJ2-7,CASAGRDNFNEQYF
TRBV9,TRBJ2-1,CASSVDNAGYNEQFF
TRBV6-5,TRBJ2-7,CASSAAGDHYEQYF
TRBV29-1,TRBJ2-4,CSGSSGTNIQYF
TRBV7-9,TRBJ1-1,CASSLVGFAGNTEAFF
TRBV28,TRBJ1-1,CASRPGQRSAFF
TRBV6-5,TRBJ2-5,CASTYVRETQYF
TRBV28,TRBJ2-4,CASALAGSNIQYF
TRBV6-6,TRBJ1-2,CASRSTGEYGYTF
TRBV4-2,TRBJ1-1,CASSPPGPEAFF
TRBV11-1,TRBJ1-1,CASSFGSRGTEAFF
TRBV19,TRBJ2-1,CASSIGSGGGEQFF
TRBV4-3,TRBJ1-5,CASSQEVAGTSNQPQHF
TRBV6-5,TRBJ1-2,CACRQGHGYTF
TRBV11-2,TRBJ2-7,CASSLSREQYF
TRBV6-5,TRBJ2-1,CASSSTGTSGRGEQFF
TRBV6-1,TRBJ1-1,CASSGAVTREAFF
TRBV6-6,TRBJ1-1,CASSYWTGINTEAFF
TRBV2,TRBJ2-2,CASRGLAGVTGELFF
TRBV4-2,TRBJ1-5,CASSRGPGQGLQPQHF
TRBV7-9,TRBJ2-5,CASSPGPSGTQYF
TRBV4-2,TRBJ1-5,CASSQTTDRADQPQHF
TRBV11-2,TRBJ2-5,CASSSADSSGETQYF
TRBV29-1,TRBJ1-1,CSQGLLSNTEAFF
TRBV19,TRBJ1-5,CASSIRDTNQPQHF
TRBV5-1,TRBJ2-7,CASSPSGRTFYEQYF
TRBV6-6,TRBJ1-1,CASTLSGDRDTEAFF
TRBV7-8,TRBJ2-2,CASSQSRWPKQPGHGGELFF
TRBV5-4,TRBJ1-1,CASSSEGEAFF
TRBV18,TRBJ2-1,CASSPLPVTTSNEQFF
TRBV27,TRBJ2-4,CASSYDYGGNIQYF
TRBV29-1,TRBJ1-2,CSVRDRGTYGYTF
TRBV5-4,TRBJ1-2,CASSLTMANYGYTF
TRBV27,TRBJ1-4,CASGETGFSDEKLFF
TRBV4-2,TRBJ2-4,CASSQGGGMLAKNIQYF
TRBV4-3,TRBJ2-6,CASSQEWNRRGANVLTF
TRBV6-5,TRBJ2-7,CASRLGQGSSYEQYF
TRBV6-1,TRBJ2-2,CASTFDLGQGGELFF
TRBV7-3,TRBJ2-3,CASSPDLGATDTQYF
TRBV7-7,TRBJ2-7,CASSSGTGTSEQYF
TRBV2,TRBJ2-7,CASSVGTGFYEQYF
TRBV6-1,TRBJ1-1,CASTLTGRVNTEAFF
TRBV29-1,TRBJ2-7,CSVVPGSVYEQYF
TRBV6-1,TRBJ1-3,CASSETTLSAIYF
TRBV19,TRBJ2-6,CASSSPGTDSGANVLTF
TRBV2,TRBJ2-5,CASSSSWKETQYF